One T cell receptor (beta chain) is described in this entry. This entry belongs to a study of blood T cell repertoires in COVID-19. In the study overall: Sample material is recorded as cDNA or gDNA derived from T cells, B-cell-depleted T cells, or PBMCs.

Here immunoSEQ multiplex PCR was the method, and the copy in TCRdb shows in-frame clones only, minus some. The table lists 95,000 to 100,000 clones, roughly nine tenths of them singletons. The CDR3 is 16 amino acids. Trimming stripped 1 base from V and 0 bases from J, with 9 bases between. From germline, CDR1 is SEHNR and CDR2 FQNEAQ (reference sequence). The receptor's source is a man aged 45-65 years with acute or convalescent COVID-19. V is TRBV7-9 and J is TRBJ2-2; tentative D call: TRBD1 (6 bases). Sequenced: peripheral blood. The CDR3: CASSLVGQSNTGELFF. The CDR3 coding sequence is TGTGCCAGCAGCTTAGTTGGACAGTCGAACACCGGGGAGCTGTTTTTT.